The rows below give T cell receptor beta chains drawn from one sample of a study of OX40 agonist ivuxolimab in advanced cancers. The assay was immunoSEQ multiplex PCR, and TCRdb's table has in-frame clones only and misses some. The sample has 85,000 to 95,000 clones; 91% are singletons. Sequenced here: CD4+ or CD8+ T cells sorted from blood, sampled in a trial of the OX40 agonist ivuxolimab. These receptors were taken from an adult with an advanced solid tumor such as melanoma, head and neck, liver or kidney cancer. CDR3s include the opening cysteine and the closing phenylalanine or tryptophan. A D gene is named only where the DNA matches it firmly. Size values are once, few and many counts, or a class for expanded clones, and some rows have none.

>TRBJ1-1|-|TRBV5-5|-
CASSLGPNTEAFF
TGTGCCAGCAGCTTGGGCCCGAACACTGAAGCTTTCTTT
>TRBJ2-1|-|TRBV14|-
CASSRRHEQFF
TGTGCCAGCAGCCGCCGGCATGAGCAGTTCTTC
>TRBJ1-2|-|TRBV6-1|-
CASSEYGMNGYTF
TGTGCCAGCAGTGAATACGGAATGAATGGCTACACCTTC
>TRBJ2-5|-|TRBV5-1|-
CASRPRRGLGGETQYF
TGCGCCAGCAGACCGAGACGGGGACTAGGGGGCGAGACCCAGTACTTC
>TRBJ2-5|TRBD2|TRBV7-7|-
CASTKGAGALQETQYF
TGTGCTAGCACTAAGGGAGCGGGGGCCCTCCAAGAGACCCAGTACTTC
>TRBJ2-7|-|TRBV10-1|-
CASSVEISGEQYF
TGCGCCAGCAGCGTTGAAATCTCAGGCGAGCAGTACTTC
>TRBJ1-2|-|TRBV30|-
CAWSGVGRRGGYTF
TGTGCCTGGAGTGGGGTCGGGCGACGGGGAGGCTACACCTTC
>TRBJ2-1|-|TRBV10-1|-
CASSGADPMSNEQFF
TGCGCCAGCAGTGGGGCAGACCCGATGTCCAATGAGCAGTTCTTC
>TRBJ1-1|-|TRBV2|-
CASSETVNTEAFF
TGTGCCAGCAGTGAAACTGTGAACACTGAAGCTTTCTTT
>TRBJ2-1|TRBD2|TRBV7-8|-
CASSQTSLSYNEQFF
TGTGCCAGCAGCCAGACTAGCCTTTCCTACAATGAGCAGTTCTTC
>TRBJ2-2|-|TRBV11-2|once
CAHRYGDGELFF
TGTGCCCACCGATATGGGGACGGGGAGCTGTTTTTT
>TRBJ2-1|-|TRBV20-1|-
CSAGRHNEQFF
TGCAGTGCTGGAAGACACAATGAGCAGTTCTTC
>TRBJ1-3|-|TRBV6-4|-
CANEPGNTIYF
TGTGCCAACGAGCCCGGAAACACCATATATTTT
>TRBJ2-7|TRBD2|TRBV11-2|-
CASSLDRGLAGNREQYF
TGTGCCAGCAGCTTAGATAGGGGACTAGCGGGAAATCGCGAGCAGTACTTC
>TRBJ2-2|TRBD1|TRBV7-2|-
CASSLRSVDRGPGELFF
TGTGCCAGCAGCTTAAGATCGGTCGACAGGGGGCCCGGGGAGCTGTTTTTT
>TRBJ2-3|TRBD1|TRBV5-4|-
CASSTGTGGSDTQYF
TGTGCCAGCAGCACTGGGACAGGGGGATCGGATACGCAGTATTTT
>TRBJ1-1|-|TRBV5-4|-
CASNRQDGNTEAFF
TGTGCCAGCAACCGACAGGACGGGAACACTGAAGCTTTCTTT
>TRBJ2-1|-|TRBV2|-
CASRPSGVKYNEQFF
TGTGCCAGCCGTCCCAGCGGAGTCAAGTACAATGAGCAGTTCTTC
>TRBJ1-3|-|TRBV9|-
CASSVDSSIRGNTIYF
TGTGCCAGCAGCGTAGACAGTTCCATTCGCGGAAACACCATATATTTT
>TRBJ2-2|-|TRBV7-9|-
CASSLASGMNTGELFF
TGTGCCAGCAGCTTAGCTAGCGGAATGAACACCGGGGAGCTGTTTTTT
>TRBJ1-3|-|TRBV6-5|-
CASSSNSPGNTIYF
TGTGCCAGCAGTTCGAACAGTCCTGGAAACACCATATATTTT
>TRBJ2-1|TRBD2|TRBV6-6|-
CASKRLAGENEQFF
TGTGCCAGCAAGAGGTTAGCGGGAGAGAATGAGCAGTTCTTC
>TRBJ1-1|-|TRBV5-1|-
CASSWNTENTEAFF
TGCGCCAGCAGCTGGAACACAGAGAACACTGAAGCTTTCTTT
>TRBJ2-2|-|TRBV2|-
CASRPGLHTGELFF
TGTGCCAGCAGGCCGGGACTCCACACCGGGGAGCTGTTTTTT
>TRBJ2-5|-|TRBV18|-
CASSRSFQLSRQETQYF
TGTGCCAGCTCACGATCGTTTCAGCTAAGCCGCCAAGAGACCCAGTACTTC
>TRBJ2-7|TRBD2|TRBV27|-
CASSFSPGGATYEQYF
TGTGCCAGCAGTTTTTCGCCGGGGGGGGCCACCTACGAGCAGTACTTC
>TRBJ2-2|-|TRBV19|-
CASRKPGPNTGELFF
TGTGCCAGTAGAAAACCCGGGCCAAACACCGGGGAGCTGTTTTTT
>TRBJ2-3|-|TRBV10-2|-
CASSVLGEGWRYF
TGCGCCAGCAGTGTTTTGGGGGAAGGGTGGCGGTATTTT
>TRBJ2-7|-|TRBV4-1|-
CASSQDRLAREQYF
TGCGCCAGCAGCCAAGACCGGCTAGCGCGGGAGCAGTACTTC
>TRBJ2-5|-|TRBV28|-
CASSLRETQYF
TGTGCCAGCAGTTTGAGGGAGACCCAGTACTTC
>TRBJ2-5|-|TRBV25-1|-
CASSETRIQETQYF
TGTGCCAGCAGTGAAACGAGGATTCAAGAGACCCAGTACTTC
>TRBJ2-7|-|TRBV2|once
CASNLGDPGNEQYF
TGTGCCAGCAATCTGGGGGACCCAGGCAACGAGCAGTACTTC
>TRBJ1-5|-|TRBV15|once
CATSRDLQVSGYSNQPQHF
TGTGCCACCAGCAGAGATCTGCAGGTATCGGGCTATAGCAATCAGCCCCAGCATTTT
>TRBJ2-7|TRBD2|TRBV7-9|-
CASSLPTSGSFSYEQYF
TGTGCCAGCAGCTTACCCACTAGCGGATCGTTTTCCTACGAGCAGTACTTC